Listed here are 15 T cell receptor beta chains from one sample, sequenced in a study of blood T cells in healthy people across ages. Through a sample-barcoded 5' primer and a J-beta primer mix, a second PCR was run for roughly 7 to 11 cycles. A single record per CDR3 protein comes from TCRdb applying MiXCR to the 5' RACE reads. Seen here are roughly 680,000 distinct CDR3 sequences, 40% to 65% observed once, and the top ten hold approximately 15%. Material for sequencing was blood. The receptors originated from a woman at least 80 years old in good health.

In its sample, this clonotype was seen many times. This chain joins TRBV5-1 and TRBJ2-3; D not certain. Looked up from germline, CDR1 is SGHRS and CDR2 is YFSETQ. This CDR3 contains 14 residues. With 2 bases removed from V and 2 bases from J, the gap between germline ends came to 9 bases. CDR3 DNA: TGCGCCAGCAGCTTTAGCCAAGCCACAGATACGCAGTATTTT. This sequence encodes CASSFSQATDTQYF.

A word on this clonotype: A much larger clone differs from this one at a single base, so this may be a read error. The gene calls are TRBV6-5 and TRBJ2-1; TRBD2 might be the D (6 bases). The CDR3 is 14 residues long. V dropped 5 bases and J dropped 6 bases, with 14 bases sitting between them. Germline V gene sequence: CDR1 MNHEY, CDR2 SVGAGI. DNA of the CDR3: TGTGCCAGCAGTGACCGGGACTGCTTCAATGAGCAGTTCTTC. Protein product: CASSDRDCFNEQFF.

The chain couples TRBV20-1 to TRBJ2-7; 9 nucleotides align to TRBD2. Germline CDR1 DFQATT, CDR2 SNEGSKA (reference sequence). J lost 4 bases, V lost 5 bases, and 12 bases had no gene match. The CDR3 loop spans 15 amino acids. The CDR3 DNA is TGCAGTGCTCGCCCCGGGACTAGCAGGAGATACGAGCAGTACTTC. As protein: CSARPGTSRRYEQYF.

The chain is built from TRBV3-1 and TRBJ2-3; the D gene is possibly TRBD1 (5 bases). Trimming cost V 4 bases and J 8 bases, with 10 bases left between them. CDR3 length: 12 amino acids. In germline, CDR1 is LGHDT, CDR2 YNNKEL (reference sequence). The CDR3 region has the DNA TGTGCCAGCAGCCCGGACCAGGGTACGCAGTATTTT. Amino acids: CASSPDQGTQYF.

This chain joins TRBV7-9 and TRBJ1-1; 9 positions agree with TRBD1. Germline loops: CDR1 SEHNR, CDR2 FQNEAQ (reference sequence). V was clipped by 1 base and J by 3 bases; unmatched bases: 0. CDR3 length: 14 amino acids. This chain's CDR3 is CASSLGDRDTEAFF. The CDR3 bases are TGTGCCAGCAGCTTAGGGGACAGGGACACTGAAGCTTTCTTT.

In this sample, this clonotype turned up once. The CDR3 DNA reads as TGCGCCAGCAGCTTGGCCGGACTAGCGGGGAGCACAGATACGCAGTATTTT. This codes for CASSLAGLAGSTDTQYF. The rearrangement links TRBV5-1 to TRBJ2-3; 12 bases are a match to TRBD2. V lost 0 bases to trimming and J lost 0 bases; unmatched junction nucleotides: 2. Germline CDR1 and CDR2: SGHRS and YFSETQ. The CDR3 spans 17 residues.

The rearrangement joins TRBV14 to TRBJ2-1, with TRBD2 matching 7 bases. J gave up 8 bases and V 3 bases, and 10 bases lay outside the gene matches. The CDR3 is 15 amino acids. Per the germline V gene, CDR1 is SGHDN and CDR2 is FVKESK. Here the CDR3 DNA reads TGTGCCAGCAGCCATGAGGGAGGGCCGTATGATGAGCAGTTCTTC. Its protein product is CASSHEGGPYDEQFF.

As for this clonotype: A much larger clone sits a single nucleotide away, making a read error possible. CDR3 coding DNA: TGTGCCAGCAGTTTTTATGACCAAGAGACCCAGTACTTC. It encodes CASSFYDQETQYF. The gene calls are TRBV27 and TRBJ2-5, with D hard to call. There are 13 residues in the CDR3. Germline V gives CDR1 MNHEY, CDR2 SMNVEV (reference sequence). Trimming removed 3 bases from V and 0 bases from J, with 5 bases in between.

V and J are TRBV2 and TRBJ2-2, with D uncertain. Germline assignment: CDR1 SNHLY and CDR2 FYNNEI. The germline V and J ends were trimmed by 4 bases and 6 bases, with 15 bases remaining between them. The CDR3 is made up of 15 amino acids. Here the CDR3 DNA reads TGTGCCAGCAGTGTGTTACGAAAAGCTCCCGGGGAGCTGTTTTTT. This translates into CASSVLRKAPGELFF.

The J gene is TRBJ1-2, the V gene TRBV5-1; 7 bases are a match to TRBD1. Germline CDR1 SGHRS, CDR2 YFSETQ. V was pared by 4 bases and J by 6 bases, with 9 bases of the junction left unmatched. The CDR3 runs 14 residues. Written as DNA, the CDR3 is TGCGCCAGCAGCGTGTCGACAGGGAACCATGGCTACACCTTC. Protein: CASSVSTGNHGYTF.

Note on this clonotype: A read error may explain this, as a much larger clone is one base away. The gene calls are TRBV10-3 and TRBJ2-5; TRBD2 matches 11 bases. With the DNA end fitting TRBJ2-7 better, the J assignment may be wrong. This CDR3 contains 14 residues. Germline values: CDR1 ENHRY, CDR2 SYGVKD. The CDR3 loop reads CAISGTSGPYEQYF. CDR3 DNA: TGTGCCATCAGTGGGACTAGCGGGCCATACGAGCAGTACTTC.

This clonotype was recorded once. The chain joins TRBV2 to TRBJ2-1, with 8 bases matching TRBD2. The CDR3 sequence is 13 residues long. V shed 10 bases, J shed 5 bases, and the junction held 7 bases outside the gene matches. Germline CDR1 reads SNHLY; CDR2 reads FYNNEI. For the CDR3, the DNA is TGTGCCACAAAGCGGGGGTTAAACAATGAGCAGTTCTTC. It is translated as CATKRGLNNEQFF.

The sample holds a few counts of this clonotype. The rearrangement uses TRBV29-1 and TRBJ2-3, with 12 bases aligning to TRBD2. V was clipped by 7 bases and J by 4 bases; unmatched bases: 9. CDR1 is SQVTM and CDR2 is ANQGSEA in the germline V gene. The CDR3 is 15 residues long. The CDR3 sequence is CSARRTSGKSDTQYF. DNA for the CDR3: TGCAGCGCCCGCCGGACTAGCGGGAAGTCAGATACGCAGTATTTT.

Points on this clonotype: This may come from a read error, since a much larger clone is one base off. The genes are TRBV6-5 and TRBJ1-6; possibly TRBD1 for D (5 bases). Germline V gene sequence: CDR1 MNHEY, CDR2 SVGAGI. This CDR3 contains 17 residues. The CDR3 DNA reads as TGTGCCAGCAGTTACGGCAGGGAGAGGGGCTATAAGTCACCCCTCCACTTT. Translated, it gives CASSYGRERGYKSPLHF.

The chain combines TRBV6-2 or TRBV6-3 with TRBJ2-7, with D tentatively TRBD2 (7 bases). Germline V gene sequence: CDR1 MNHEY, CDR2 SVGEGT. Between the trimmed V and J ends, which lost 9 bases and 3 bases, there was a span of 18 bases. The CDR3 loop spans 14 amino acids. CDR3 residues: CASYPTGGHYEQYF. As DNA, the CDR3 is TGTGCCAGTTATCCTACGGGGGGACACTACGAGCAGTACTTC.